This TCR beta chain is drawn from a study of cytomegalovirus exposure and HLA in healthy donors. Study results and limitations: A few of the chains that were CMV-associated were confirmed in vitro to be specific for CMV antigens.

The PCR employed 60 Vbeta primers together with 13 Jbeta primers. The repertoire was sequenced with immunoSEQ multiplex PCR; TCRdb's copy has only in-frame clones and lacks some. The sample has about 77,000 clones; about 84% are singletons. A note on this clone: As yet, its antigen is unknown.

V lost 5 bases and J lost 8; bases outside the gene matches: 9. The CDR3 length is 15 residues. Germline CDR1 reads SGHTA; CDR2 reads FQGTGA. The receptor was isolated from a man in his forties in good health and CMV-seronegative. J is TRBJ2-2 and V is TRBV7-3, with 9 bases aligning to TRBD2. The material sequenced was PBMCs. CDR3 in amino acids: CASSPGRGGTGELFF. The CDR3 DNA reads as TGTGCCAGCAGCCCCGGGCGGGGGGGCACTGGGGAGCTGTTTTTT.